This T cell receptor beta chain was identified during a study of glioma-infiltrating T cells after dendritic cell vaccination. Trimming pared 6 bases from V and 4 bases from J, leaving 16 bases between. The CDR3 sequence is 14 residues long. CDR1 LGHNT and CDR2 FRNRAP come from the germline V gene. The assay was immunoSEQ multiplex PCR, and TCRdb's table has in-frame clones only and misses some. Here the sample spans 95,000 or so clones, roughly 84% being singletons. The receptor's source is a human donor with glioblastoma. The chain carries TRBV12-5 and TRBJ2-7, with D tentatively TRBD1 (5 bases). The starting material was blood, obtained before dendritic cell vaccination. CDR3 coding DNA: TGTGCTAGTGGGCCCTCCGTGGGGCTTTACGAGCAGTACTTC. This encodes CASGPSVGLYEQYF.